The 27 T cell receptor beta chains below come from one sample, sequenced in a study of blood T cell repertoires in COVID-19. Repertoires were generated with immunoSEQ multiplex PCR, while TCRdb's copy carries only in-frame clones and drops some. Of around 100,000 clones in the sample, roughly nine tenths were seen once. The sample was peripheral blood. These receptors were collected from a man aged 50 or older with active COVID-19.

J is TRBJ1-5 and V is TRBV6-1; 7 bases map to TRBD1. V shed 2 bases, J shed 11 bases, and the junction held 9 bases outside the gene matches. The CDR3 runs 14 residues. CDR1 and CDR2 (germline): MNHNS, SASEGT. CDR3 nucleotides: TGTGCCAGCAGTGAAACAGGGTCCAGGGGGTCCCAGCATTTT. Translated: CASSETGSRGSQHF.

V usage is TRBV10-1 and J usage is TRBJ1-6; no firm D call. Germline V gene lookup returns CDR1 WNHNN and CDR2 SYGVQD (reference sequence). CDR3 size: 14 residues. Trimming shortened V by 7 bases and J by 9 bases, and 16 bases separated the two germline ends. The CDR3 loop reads CASNPRKTFSPLHF. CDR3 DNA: TGCGCCAGCAATCCACGGAAGACTTTTTCACCCCTCCACTTT.

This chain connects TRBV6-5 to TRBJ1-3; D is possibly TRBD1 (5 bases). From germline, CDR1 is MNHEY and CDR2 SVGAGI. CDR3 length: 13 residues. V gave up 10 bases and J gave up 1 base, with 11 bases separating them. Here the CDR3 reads CATQEWSGNTIYF. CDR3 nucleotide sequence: TGTGCCACACAGGAGTGGTCTGGAAACACCATATATTTT.

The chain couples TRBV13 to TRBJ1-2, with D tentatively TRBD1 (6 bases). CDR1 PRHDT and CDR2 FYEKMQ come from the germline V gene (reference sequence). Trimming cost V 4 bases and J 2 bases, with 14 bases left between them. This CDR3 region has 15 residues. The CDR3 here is CASSSPDRFNYGYTF. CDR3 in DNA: TGTGCCAGCAGCTCCCCAGACAGGTTCAACTATGGCTACACCTTC.

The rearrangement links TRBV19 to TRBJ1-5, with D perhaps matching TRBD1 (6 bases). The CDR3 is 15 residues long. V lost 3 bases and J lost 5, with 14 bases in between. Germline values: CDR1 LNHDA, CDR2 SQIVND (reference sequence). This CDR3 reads CASSIGQYIYQPQHF. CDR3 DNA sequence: TGTGCCAGTAGTATCGGACAGTATATTTATCAGCCCCAGCATTTT.

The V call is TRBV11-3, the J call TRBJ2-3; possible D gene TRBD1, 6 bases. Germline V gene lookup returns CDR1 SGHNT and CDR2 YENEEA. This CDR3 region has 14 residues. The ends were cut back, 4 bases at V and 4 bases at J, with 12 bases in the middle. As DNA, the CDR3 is TGTGCCAGCAGCTCACTAGGGGGATCAGATACGCAGTATTTT. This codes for CASSSLGGSDTQYF.

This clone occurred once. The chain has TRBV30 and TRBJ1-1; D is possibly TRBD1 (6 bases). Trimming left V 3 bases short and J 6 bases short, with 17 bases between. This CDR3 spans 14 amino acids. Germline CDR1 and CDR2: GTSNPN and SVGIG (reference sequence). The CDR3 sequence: CAWSRGGAIAEAFF. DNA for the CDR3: TGTGCCTGGAGCCGCGGGGGGGCGATTGCTGAAGCTTTCTTT.

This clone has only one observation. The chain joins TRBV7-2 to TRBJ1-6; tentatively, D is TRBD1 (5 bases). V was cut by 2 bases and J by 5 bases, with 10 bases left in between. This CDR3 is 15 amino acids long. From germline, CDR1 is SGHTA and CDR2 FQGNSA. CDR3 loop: CASSLWGGNNSPLHF. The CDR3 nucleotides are TGTGCCAGCAGCTTATGGGGGGGGAATAATTCACCCCTCCACTTT.

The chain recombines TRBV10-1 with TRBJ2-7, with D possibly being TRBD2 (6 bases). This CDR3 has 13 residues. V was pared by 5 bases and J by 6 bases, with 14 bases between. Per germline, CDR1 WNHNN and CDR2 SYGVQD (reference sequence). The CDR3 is CASSSSSEGEQYF. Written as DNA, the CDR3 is TGCGCCAGCAGTTCCTCTAGCGAAGGCGAGCAGTACTTC.

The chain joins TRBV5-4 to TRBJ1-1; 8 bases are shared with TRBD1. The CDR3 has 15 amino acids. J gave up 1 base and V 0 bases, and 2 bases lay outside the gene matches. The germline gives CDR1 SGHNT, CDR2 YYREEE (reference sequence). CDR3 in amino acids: CASSLEDRGNTEAFF. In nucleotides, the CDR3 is TGTGCCAGCAGCTTGGAAGACAGGGGGAACACTGAAGCTTTCTTT. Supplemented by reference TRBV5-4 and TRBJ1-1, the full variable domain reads ETGVTQSPTHLIKTRGQQVTLRCSSQSGHNTVSWYQQALGQGPQFIFQYYREEENGRGNFPPRFSGLQFPNYSSELNVNALELDDSALYLCASSLEDRGNTEAFFGQGTRLTVV.

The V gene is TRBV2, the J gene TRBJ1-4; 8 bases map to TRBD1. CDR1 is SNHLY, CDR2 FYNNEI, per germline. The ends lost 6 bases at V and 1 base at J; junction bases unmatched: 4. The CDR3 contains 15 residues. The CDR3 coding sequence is TGTGCCAGCAGACAGGGGGATGGAACTAATGAAAAACTGTTTTTT. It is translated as CASRQGDGTNEKLFF.

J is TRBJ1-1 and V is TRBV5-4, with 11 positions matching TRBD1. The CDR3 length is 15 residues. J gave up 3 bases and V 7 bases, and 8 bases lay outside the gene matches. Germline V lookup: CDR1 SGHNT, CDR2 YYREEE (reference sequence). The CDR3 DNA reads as TGTGCCAGCTCTGTTTGGACAGGGGGCTACACTGAAGCTTTCTTT. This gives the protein CASSVWTGGYTEAFF.

Here the CDR3 DNA reads TGTGCCAGTAGTAGCGGACAGGGGCTAAATTCACCCCTCCACTTT. This encodes CASSSGQGLNSPLHF. The chain is built from TRBV19 and TRBJ1-6; 9 positions match TRBD1. This CDR3 region has 15 residues. The V gene's germline CDR1 is LNHDA and CDR2 SQIVND (reference sequence). V trimming: 4 bases; J trimming: 7 bases; junction bases outside the gene matches: 5.

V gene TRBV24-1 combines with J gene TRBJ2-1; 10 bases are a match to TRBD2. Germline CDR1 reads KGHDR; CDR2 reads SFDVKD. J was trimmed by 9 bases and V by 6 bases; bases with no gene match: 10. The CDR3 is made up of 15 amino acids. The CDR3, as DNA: TGTGCCACCAGTAGCAGTAGCGGGAGGTTTCCTGAGCAGTTCTTC. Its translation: CATSSSSGRFPEQFF.

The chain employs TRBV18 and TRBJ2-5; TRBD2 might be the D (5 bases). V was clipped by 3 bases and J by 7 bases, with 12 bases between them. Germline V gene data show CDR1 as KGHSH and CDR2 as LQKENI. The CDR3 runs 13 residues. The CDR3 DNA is TGTGCCAGCTCACCGGACCCTGGGAGGACCCAGTACTTC. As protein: CASSPDPGRTQYF. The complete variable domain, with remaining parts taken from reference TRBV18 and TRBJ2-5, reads NAGVMQNPRHLVRRRGQEARLRCSPMKGHSHVYWYRQLPEEGLKFMVYLQKENIIDESGMPKERFSAEFPKEGPSILRIQQVVRGDSAAYFCASSPDPGRTQYFGPGTRLLVL.

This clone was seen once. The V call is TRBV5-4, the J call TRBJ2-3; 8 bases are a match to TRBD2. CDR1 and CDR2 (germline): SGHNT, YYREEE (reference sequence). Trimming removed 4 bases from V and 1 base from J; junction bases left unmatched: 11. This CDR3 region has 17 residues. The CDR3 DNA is TGTGCCAGCAGCCTACGGACTAGCCCAGCAGGCACAGATACGCAGTATTTT. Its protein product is CASSLRTSPAGTDTQYF. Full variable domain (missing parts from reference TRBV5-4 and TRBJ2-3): ETGVTQSPTHLIKTRGQQVTLRCSSQSGHNTVSWYQQALGQGPQFIFQYYREEENGRGNFPPRFSGLQFPNYSSELNVNALELDDSALYLCASSLRTSPAGTDTQYFGPGTRLTVL.

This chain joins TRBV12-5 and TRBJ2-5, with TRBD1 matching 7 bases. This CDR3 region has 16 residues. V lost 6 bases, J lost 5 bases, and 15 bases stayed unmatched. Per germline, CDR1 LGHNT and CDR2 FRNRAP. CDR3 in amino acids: CASGRGEGGLGETQYF. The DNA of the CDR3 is TGTGCTAGTGGCCGAGGGGAAGGGGGCCTCGGGGAGACCCAGTACTTC.

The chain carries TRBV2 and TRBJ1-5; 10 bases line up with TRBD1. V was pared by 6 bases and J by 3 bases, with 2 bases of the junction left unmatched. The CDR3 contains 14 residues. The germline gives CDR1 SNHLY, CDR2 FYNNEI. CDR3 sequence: CASRDRGINQPQHF. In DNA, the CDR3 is TGTGCCAGCAGGGACAGGGGGATCAATCAGCCCCAGCATTTT.

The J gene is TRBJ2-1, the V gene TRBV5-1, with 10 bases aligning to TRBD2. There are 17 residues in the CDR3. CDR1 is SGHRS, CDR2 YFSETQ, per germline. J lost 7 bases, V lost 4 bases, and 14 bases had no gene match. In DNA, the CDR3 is TGCGCCAGCAGCCCCGGCCAAAGCGGGGGGGAGAGAAATGAGCAGTTCTTC. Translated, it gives CASSPGQSGGERNEQFF.

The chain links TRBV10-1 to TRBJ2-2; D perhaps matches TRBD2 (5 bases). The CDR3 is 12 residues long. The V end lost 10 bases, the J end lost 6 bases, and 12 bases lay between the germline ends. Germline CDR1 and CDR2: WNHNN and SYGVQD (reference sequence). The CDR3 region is CATAQRPGELFF. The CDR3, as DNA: TGCGCCACGGCGCAGCGGCCCGGGGAGCTGTTTTTT.

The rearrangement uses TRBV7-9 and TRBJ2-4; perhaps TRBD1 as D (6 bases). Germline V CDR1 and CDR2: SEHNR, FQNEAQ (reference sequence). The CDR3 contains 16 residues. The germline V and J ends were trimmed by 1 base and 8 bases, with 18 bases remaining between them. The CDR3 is CASSLGWGRGQDIQYF. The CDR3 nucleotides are TGTGCCAGCAGCTTAGGGTGGGGCAGGGGCCAGGACATTCAGTACTTC.

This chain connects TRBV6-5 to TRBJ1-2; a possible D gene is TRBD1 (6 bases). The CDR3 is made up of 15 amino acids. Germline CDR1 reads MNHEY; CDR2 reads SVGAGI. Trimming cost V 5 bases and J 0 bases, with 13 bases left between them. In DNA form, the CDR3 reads TGTGCCAGCAGTACGGGGGGCCGGGCTAACTATGGCTACACCTTC. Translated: CASSTGGRANYGYTF.

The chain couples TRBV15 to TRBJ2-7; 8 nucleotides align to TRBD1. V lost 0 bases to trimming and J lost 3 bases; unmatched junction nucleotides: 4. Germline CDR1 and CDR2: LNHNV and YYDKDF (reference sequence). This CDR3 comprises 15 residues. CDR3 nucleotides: TGTGCCACCAGCAGAGAGACAGGGGAGGTCTACGAGCAGTACTTC. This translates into CATSRETGEVYEQYF.

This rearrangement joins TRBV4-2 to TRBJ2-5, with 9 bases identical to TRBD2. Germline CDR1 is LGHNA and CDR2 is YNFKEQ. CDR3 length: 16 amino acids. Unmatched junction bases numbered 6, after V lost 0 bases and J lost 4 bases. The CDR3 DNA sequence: TGTGCCAGCAGCCAAGATCGGGCGGGAGGGCCAGAGACCCAGTACTTC. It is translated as CASSQDRAGGPETQYF.

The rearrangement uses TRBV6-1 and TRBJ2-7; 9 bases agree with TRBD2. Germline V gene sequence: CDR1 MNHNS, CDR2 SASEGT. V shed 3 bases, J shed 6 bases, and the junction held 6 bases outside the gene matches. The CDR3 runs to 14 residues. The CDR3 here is CASSEASGRTEQYV. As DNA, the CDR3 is TGTGCCAGCAGTGAGGCGAGCGGGAGGACCGAGCAGTACGTC.

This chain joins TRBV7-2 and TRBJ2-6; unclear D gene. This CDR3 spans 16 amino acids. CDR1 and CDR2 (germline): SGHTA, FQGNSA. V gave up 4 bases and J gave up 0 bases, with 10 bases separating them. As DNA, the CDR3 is TGTGCCAGCAGCTCGCGAACTATCTCTGGGGCCAACGTCCTGACTTTC. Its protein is CASSSRTISGANVLTF.

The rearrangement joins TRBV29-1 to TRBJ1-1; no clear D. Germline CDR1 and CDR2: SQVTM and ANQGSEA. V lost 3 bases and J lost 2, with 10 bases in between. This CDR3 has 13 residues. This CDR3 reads CSVEPDFNTEAFF. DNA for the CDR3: TGCAGCGTTGAGCCAGATTTTAACACTGAAGCTTTCTTT.